One sample yielded the 18 T cell receptor beta chains listed below, sequenced in a study of cytomegalovirus exposure and HLA in healthy donors. PCR used 60 Vbeta primers and 13 Jbeta primers. Sequenced by immunoSEQ multiplex PCR; TCRdb stores in-frame clones only, minus some. The sample contains around 200,000 clones, approximately 86% of which appear only once. Sequencing was done on a sample of PBMCs. The receptors shown here come from a woman aged 25 to 39 in good health and CMV-seronegative.

The chain is built from TRBV6-5 and TRBJ2-5; 12 positions match TRBD2. This CDR3 contains 15 residues. Per germline, CDR1 MNHEY and CDR2 SVGAGI. V was pared by 6 bases and J by 5 bases, with 7 bases of the junction left unmatched. DNA of the CDR3: TGTGCCAGCAGACCTAGCGGGGGGGCTCCGGAGACCCAGTACTTC. Amino acids: CASRPSGGAPETQYF.

The gene calls are TRBV11-2 and TRBJ2-7; 7 bases line up with TRBD2. This CDR3 has 14 amino acids. J lost 3 bases, V lost 2 bases, and 4 bases had no gene match. The germline V gene encodes CDR1 SGHAT and CDR2 FQNNGV. The CDR3 region is CASSLSGNFYEQYF. The CDR3, as DNA: TGTGCCAGCAGCTTAAGCGGGAACTTCTACGAGCAGTACTTC.

The table lists this clone with a count of one. The chain has TRBV20-1 and TRBJ2-7; unclear D gene. There are 11 residues in the CDR3. From germline, CDR1 is DFQATT and CDR2 SNEGSKA (reference sequence). The germline V and J ends were trimmed by 6 bases and 2 bases, with 8 bases remaining between them. The CDR3 protein is CSADDTYEQYF. The CDR3 nucleotides are TGCAGTGCAGACGACACCTACGAGCAGTACTTC.

J is TRBJ1-3 and V is TRBV4-1; no definite D call. Germline CDR1 is MGHRA and CDR2 is YSYEKL. Trimming shortened V by 3 bases and J by 3 bases, and 6 bases separated the two germline ends. The CDR3 runs to 13 residues. CDR3 loop: CASSQGLGNTIYF. The DNA of the CDR3 is TGCGCCAGCAGCCAGGGCCTTGGAAACACCATATATTTT.

The chain employs TRBV28 and TRBJ1-6; possibly TRBD1 for D (5 bases). Trimming took 6 bases from V and 7 from J, leaving 7 bases between them. The CDR3 is 12 residues long. CDR1 is MDHEN, CDR2 SYDVKM, per germline. CDR3 residues: CASRSGNSPLHF. The CDR3 nucleotides are TGTGCCAGCAGATCAGGGAATTCACCCCTCCACTTT.

The chain links TRBV27 to TRBJ2-2, with D possibly being TRBD1 (6 bases). Germline assignment: CDR1 MNHEY and CDR2 SMNVEV (reference sequence). Trimming took 6 bases from V and 3 from J, leaving 8 bases between them. CDR3 size: 13 residues. CDR3 amino acids: CASRDRYTGELFF. In DNA form, the CDR3 reads TGTGCCAGCAGAGACAGGTACACCGGGGAGCTGTTTTTT.

The J gene is TRBJ1-2, the V gene TRBV9; no firm D call. The ends were cut back, 0 bases at V and 0 bases at J, with 6 bases in the middle. This CDR3 is 14 amino acids long. Germline loops: CDR1 SGDLS, CDR2 YYNGEE. In DNA, the CDR3 is TGTGCCAGCAGCGTAGACAGCTCTAACTATGGCTACACCTTC. Translated: CASSVDSSNYGYTF.

The chain links TRBV19 to TRBJ1-3; possible D gene TRBD1, 6 bases. V shed 3 bases and J shed 1 base, with 10 bases lying between them. CDR3 size: 15 residues. The germline gives CDR1 LNHDA, CDR2 SQIVND (reference sequence). The chain's CDR3 is CASSIDRFSGNTIYF. Here the CDR3 DNA reads TGTGCCAGTAGTATCGACAGGTTTTCTGGAAACACCATATATTTT. The full variable domain, rest sourced from reference TRBV19 and TRBJ1-3, is DGGITQSPKYLFRKEGQNVTLSCEQNLNHDAMYWYRQDPGQGLRLIYYSQIVNDFQKGDIAEGYSVSREKKESFPLTVTSAQKNPTAFYLCASSIDRFSGNTIYFGEGSWLTVV.

The genes are TRBV11-2 and TRBJ1-6; tentatively, D is TRBD1 (5 bases). The CDR3 has 14 residues. CDR1 and CDR2 from the germline V gene are SGHAT and FQNNGV. With 0 bases removed from V and 12 bases from J, the gap between germline ends came to 12 bases. CDR3 coding DNA: TGTGCCAGCAGCTTAGATTTGGGGGGGGTACCCCTCCACTTT. It yields the protein CASSLDLGGVPLHF.

The rearrangement uses TRBV5-1 and TRBJ2-7; D remains unclear. CDR1 and CDR2 from the germline V gene are SGHRS and YFSETQ. V lost 0 bases and J 6 bases, leaving 10 bases between the germline ends. The CDR3 totals 13 residues. The CDR3 loop reads CASSLGVSGEQYF. The CDR3 DNA reads as TGCGCCAGCAGCTTGGGGGTATCGGGCGAGCAGTACTTC.

This chain connects TRBV29-1 to TRBJ2-1; no clear D. This CDR3 spans 14 amino acids. V was pared by 0 bases and J by 10 bases, with 16 bases between. The germline V gene has CDR1 SQVTM and CDR2 ANQGSEA. This chain's CDR3 is CSVEDQAGSSEQFF. The CDR3 coding sequence is TGCAGCGTTGAAGATCAAGCCGGGTCCAGCGAGCAGTTCTTC.

This rearrangement joins TRBV5-6 to TRBJ2-2; 8 bases fit TRBD2. Per germline, CDR1 SGHDT and CDR2 YYEEEE. The J segment lost 4 bases and the V segment lost 5 bases, leaving 16 bases of the junction unmatched. The CDR3 covers 18 residues. The CDR3, as DNA: TGTGCCAGCAGGTCCCTTGGTTTCAGCGGGAGCGGCACCGGGGAGCTGTTTTTT. It encodes CASRSLGFSGSGTGELFF.

This chain joins TRBV7-9 and TRBJ2-2, with 7 bases identical to TRBD2. Per germline, CDR1 SEHNR and CDR2 FQNEAQ (reference sequence). V lost 1 base and J lost 3; bases outside the gene matches: 5. The CDR3 has 16 amino acids. The CDR3 loop is CASSLGLGRDTGELFF. The CDR3 DNA reads as TGTGCCAGCAGCTTAGGCCTGGGGAGGGACACCGGGGAGCTGTTTTTT.

This clone has a handful of counts. The J gene is TRBJ1-5, the V gene TRBV5-5; a weak D match, TRBD1 (6 bases). The germline V and J ends were trimmed by 3 bases and 4 bases, with 20 bases remaining between them. CDR3 length equals 17 residues. CDR1 is SGHKS, CDR2 YYEKEE, per germline (reference sequence). Here the CDR3 reads CASSSTLRQVGNQPQHF. The CDR3 DNA follows: TGTGCCAGCAGCTCGACGCTTCGACAGGTAGGGAATCAGCCCCAGCATTTT.

The chain links TRBV7-2 to TRBJ1-4, with D tentatively TRBD1 (6 bases). V gave up 3 bases and J gave up 8 bases, with 13 bases separating them. The germline V gene encodes CDR1 SGHTA and CDR2 FQGNSA. The CDR3 loop spans 14 amino acids. The CDR3 region is CASSFLTGREKLFF. CDR3 nucleotides: TGTGCCAGCAGCTTTCTGACAGGACGCGAAAAACTGTTTTTT.

The V gene is TRBV5-4, the J gene TRBJ2-1; D possibly corresponds to TRBD2 (6 bases). The CDR3 is made up of 15 amino acids. Germline-derived CDR1 and CDR2 are SGHNT and YYREEE (reference sequence). The germline V and J ends were trimmed by 4 bases and 8 bases, with 19 bases remaining between them. The CDR3 here is CASSTRDLRPDEQFF. DNA for the CDR3: TGTGCCAGCAGCACCCGGGACTTACGGCCCGATGAGCAGTTCTTC.

This clone was seen only once. The chain is built from TRBV7-2 and TRBJ1-5; no firm D call. V shed 5 bases and J shed 6 bases, with 11 bases lying between them. CDR1 and CDR2 from the germline V gene are SGHTA and FQGNSA. The CDR3 runs 13 residues. The CDR3, as DNA: TGTGCCAGCAGCCCCCACGGCGGTCAGCCCCAGCATTTT. Protein: CASSPHGGQPQHF. The complete variable domain, with remaining parts taken from reference TRBV7-2 and TRBJ1-5, reads GAGVSQSPSNKVTEKGKDVELRCDPISGHTALYWYRQSLGQGLEFLIYFQGNSAPDKSGLPSDRFSAERTGGSVSTLTIQRTQQEDSAVYLCASSPHGGQPQHFGDGTRLSIL.

V and J are TRBV10-2 and TRBJ2-1; 15 bases align to TRBD2. Germline lookup yields CDR1 WSHSY and CDR2 SAAADI. This CDR3 spans 17 amino acids. V shed 6 bases, J shed 5 bases, and the junction held 8 bases outside the gene matches. CDR3 DNA sequence: TGCGCCAGCAGGACCGGACTAGCGGGAGGGCCCGACAATGAGCAGTTCTTC. This encodes CASRTGLAGGPDNEQFF.